This T cell receptor beta chain came from a study of T-cell memory formation after mild COVID-19. Looking at the study overall: The two donors had largely donor-specific TCR clusters. Study-wide results and caveats: Mainly CM and EM harbored the contracting CD4+ clones; mainly EMRA harbored the CD8+ ones. Pre-infection memory held some responding clones, suggesting pre-existing cross-reactive T cells responded. CD4/CD8 balance held among clones contracting day 15 to 85, and later expanders leaned CD4+.

TCRdb ran MiXCR on the 5' RACE reads and lists one entry per CDR3 protein. The profile shows roughly 300,000 distinct CDR3 sequences, approximately 15% of them singletons. This clonotype was observed many times. Its antigen is still unknown. V was shortened by 4 bases and J by 1 base, with 10 bases between the two germline ends. Looked up from germline, CDR1 is MNHEY and CDR2 is SVGAGI. The CDR3 sequence is 14 residues long. This chain joins TRBV6-5 and TRBJ2-5; a possible D gene is TRBD1 (6 bases). The sequenced sample consisted of PBMCs or a T cell subset sorted from them (not recorded which). The clonotype originates from a man younger than 30 who had mild COVID-19 (a few samples of this study predate the infection). Cell type and time point are not known. In nucleotides, the CDR3 is TGTGCCAGCAGTTCCGGACAGTTCCAAGAGACCCAGTACTTC. It encodes CASSSGQFQETQYF.